This T cell receptor (beta chain) emerged from a study of identical twins' blood T cells. MiXCR was run by TCRdb on the 5' RACE reads, yielding one entry per CDR3 protein. Among a few hundred thousand distinct CDR3 sequences, around 30% were seen once, and the ten largest hold approximately 6.6%. This receptor was taken from a woman between 18 and 50 years old in good health. The sample taken for sequencing was PBMCs.

This CDR3 reads CASSLVRTAGNYGYTF. The CDR3 nucleotides are TGTGCCAGCAGCTTAGTTAGGACAGCTGGGAACTATGGCTACACCTTC. The chain carries TRBV7-2 and TRBJ1-2; a possible D gene is TRBD1 (6 bases). The CDR3 extends over 16 amino acids. Trimming shortened V by 1 base and J by 2 bases, and 14 bases separated the two germline ends. Germline V gene lookup returns CDR1 SGHTA and CDR2 FQGNSA.